This TCR beta chain is from a study of blood T cell repertoires in COVID-19 (dated by TCRdb to the early 2020s). Background on the whole study: Collaborator samples came from the United States, Italy and Spain and covered acute and convalescent phases of COVID-19. Samples were obtained from the ongoing ImmuneRACE study (first 160 participants) and from over a thousand subjects provided by 6 global collaborators. The repertoires were made available in a free public database intended to serve as a resource for research on the immune response to SARS-CoV-2. Subjects who had been exposed to COVID-19, were actively infected with it, or had recovered from it provided the deeply sampled blood TCRbeta repertoires that made up the dataset. HLA class I and class II types, where available, came from metadata supplied by the sample provider rather than from assay-based typing. Nearly every sample came with metadata listing a de-identified subject ID, COVID-19 status, age in years and sex. The prospective study material was composed of cDNA or gDNA derived from T cells, B-cell-depleted T cells, or PBMCs. The study at large found these results: Clinical and demographic metadata were provided uncurated, with the amount varying by source and participant.

With respect to this clone: The clone's antigen remains unknown. No base quality information exists; no much larger clone differs at one position.

TCRbeta CDR3 regions were amplified from genomic DNA by means of the immunoSEQ Assay, a bias-controlled multiplex PCR. The paper's processing steps were these. The number of nucleated cells in each sample was estimated by amplification of reference gene primers within the assay. To quantify the absolute abundance of each unique TCRbeta CDR3 rearrangement, sequence reads were collapsed and filtered. Productive Simpson clonality was computed per sample as the square root of Simpson's diversity index over productive rearrangements. The source is immuneACCESS, and TCRdb retained only in-frame sequences with V and J called. Part of the clones is not carried over; for the studies checked, unresolved V genes explain less than half of this, and the remainder is unexplained. The D gene and trimming were derived from the DNA, and the V and J assignments and clone size from that table. The table for this sample lists roughly 140,000 clones; approximately 88% of them were counted only once. Clones ranked in the top ten supply 28% of the sample.

Each collaborating institution followed its own protocols to collect whole blood in K2EDTA tubes. Collaborator samples were shipped for TCRbeta analysis as frozen whole blood, isolated PBMCs, or DNA extracted from either sample type. This receptor was obtained from a human donor in a cohort sampled during active COVID-19. Sequenced: peripheral blood.

The CDR3 in this case is CASSKDPGRKTQYF. The DNA sequence is as follows: TGTGCCAGCAGCAAAGATCCAGGGAGGAAGACCCAGTACTTC. The chain is made from TRBV21-1 and TRBJ2-5; the table's D call of TRBD2 was not tested on the DNA. TRBV21-1 represents a pseudogene. From the cysteine through the phenylalanine, the CDR3 covers 14 amino acids. Here the CDR3 DNA is all that survives: 42 bases in frame from base 1.